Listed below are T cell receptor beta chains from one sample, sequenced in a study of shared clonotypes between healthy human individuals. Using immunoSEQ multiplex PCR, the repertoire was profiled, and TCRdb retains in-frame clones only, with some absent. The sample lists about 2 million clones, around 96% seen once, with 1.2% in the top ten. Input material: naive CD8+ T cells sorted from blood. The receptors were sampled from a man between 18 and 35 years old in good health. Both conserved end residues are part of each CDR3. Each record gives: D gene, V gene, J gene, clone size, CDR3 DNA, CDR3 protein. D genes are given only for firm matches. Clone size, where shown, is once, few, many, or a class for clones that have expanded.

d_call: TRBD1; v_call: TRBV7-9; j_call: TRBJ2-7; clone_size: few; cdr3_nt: TGTGCCAGCAGCCTCGGGACAGAGTCCTACGAGCAGTACTTC; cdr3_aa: CASSLGTESYEQYF
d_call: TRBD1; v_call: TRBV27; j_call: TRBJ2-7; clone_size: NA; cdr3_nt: TGTGCCAGCAGTTTACAGGTTGGGACAGGATCCAACGAGCAGTACTTC; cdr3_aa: CASSLQVGTGSNEQYF
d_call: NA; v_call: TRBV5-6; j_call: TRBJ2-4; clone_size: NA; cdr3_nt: TGTGCCAGCAGCTCGGGACTGCCAGGAAACATTCAGTACTTC; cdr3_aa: CASSSGLPGNIQYF
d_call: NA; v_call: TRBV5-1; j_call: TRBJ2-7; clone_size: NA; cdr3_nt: TGCGCCAGCAGCTTGGCTTCGGGGGTCGAGCAGTACTTC; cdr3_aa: CASSLASGVEQYF
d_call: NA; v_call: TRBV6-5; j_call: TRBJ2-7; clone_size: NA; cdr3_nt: TGTGCCAGCAGTTACTCAAACGGCGAGCAGTACTTC; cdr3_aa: CASSYSNGEQYF
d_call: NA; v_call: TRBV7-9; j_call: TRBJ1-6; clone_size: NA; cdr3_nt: TGTGCCAGCAGCAGTACAGGCGATGGGCGGAATTCACCCCTCCACTTT; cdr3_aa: CASSSTGDGRNSPLHF
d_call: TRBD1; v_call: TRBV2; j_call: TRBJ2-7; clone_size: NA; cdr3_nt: TGTGCCAGCAGACCGGGACAGGGATGGGTCAGCGAGCAGTACTTC; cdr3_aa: CASRPGQGWVSEQYF
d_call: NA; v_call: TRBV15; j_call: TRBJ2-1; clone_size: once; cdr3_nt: TGTGCCACCAGCTCCCGCGGGGACTCCTACAATGAGCAGTTCTTC; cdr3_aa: CATSSRGDSYNEQFF
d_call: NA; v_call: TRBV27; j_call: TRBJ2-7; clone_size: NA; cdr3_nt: TGTGCCAGCAGCCTGGGGACACTTTCCTACGAGCAGTACTTC; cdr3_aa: CASSLGTLSYEQYF
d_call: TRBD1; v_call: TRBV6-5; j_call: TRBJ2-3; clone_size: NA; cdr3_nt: TGTGCCAGCAGTTACACAGGGGCGAGCACAGATACGCAGTATTTT; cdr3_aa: CASSYTGASTDTQYF
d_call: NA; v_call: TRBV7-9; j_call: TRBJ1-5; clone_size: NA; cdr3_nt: TGTGCCAGCAGCTTAGGACCCACCCACAATCAGCCCCAGCATTTT; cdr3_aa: CASSLGPTHNQPQHF
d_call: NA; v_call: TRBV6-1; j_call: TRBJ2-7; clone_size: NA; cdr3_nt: TGTGCCAGCAGTGAAGGGTTAAGTTTTACCTACGAGCAGTACTTC; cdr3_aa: CASSEGLSFTYEQYF
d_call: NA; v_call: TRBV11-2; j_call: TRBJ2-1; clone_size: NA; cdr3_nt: TGTGCCAGCAGGACTAGTTCGGGCCATGAGCAGTTCTTC; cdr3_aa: CASRTSSGHEQFF
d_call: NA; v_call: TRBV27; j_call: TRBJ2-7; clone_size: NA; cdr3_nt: TGTGCCAGCAGTTTGGGGGTTGTCTACGAGCAGTACTTC; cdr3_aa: CASSLGVVYEQYF
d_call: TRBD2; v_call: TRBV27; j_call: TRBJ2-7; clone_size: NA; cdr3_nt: TGTGCCAGCAGCGTAGCGGGGATCGAGCAGTACTTC; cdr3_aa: CASSVAGIEQYF
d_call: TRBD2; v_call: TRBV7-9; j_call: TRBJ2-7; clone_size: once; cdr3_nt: TGTGCCAGCAGCTCGGGACTAGCGGGAGGGCCGGAGTACTTC; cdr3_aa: CASSSGLAGGPEYF
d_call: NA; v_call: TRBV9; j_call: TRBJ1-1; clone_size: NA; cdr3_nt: TGTGCCAGCAGCGTAGGGACGGCGACTGAAGCTTTCTTT; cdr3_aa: CASSVGTATEAFF
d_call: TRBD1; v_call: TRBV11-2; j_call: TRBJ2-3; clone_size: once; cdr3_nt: TGTGCCAGCATCCGCCTCCGGGGACAGGCCCCCACAGATACGCAGTATTTT; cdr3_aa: CASIRLRGQAPTDTQYF
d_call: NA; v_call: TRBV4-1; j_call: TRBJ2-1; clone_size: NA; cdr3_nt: TGCGCCAGCAGCCAGGACCTCTACAATGAGCAGTTCTTC; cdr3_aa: CASSQDLYNEQFF
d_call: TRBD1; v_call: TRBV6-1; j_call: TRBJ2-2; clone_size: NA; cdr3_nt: TGTGCCAGCATCCCTGTCACAGGGGCGTCCGGGGAGCTGTTTTTT; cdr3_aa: CASIPVTGASGELFF
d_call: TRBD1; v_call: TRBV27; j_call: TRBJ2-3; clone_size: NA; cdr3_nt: TGTGCCAGCAGTTACCAAATACAGGGGATCTTCACAGATACGCAGTATTTT; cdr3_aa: CASSYQIQGIFTDTQYF
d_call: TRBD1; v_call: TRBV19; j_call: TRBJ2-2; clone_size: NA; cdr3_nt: TGTGCCAGTAGACTGGGACAGAGCACCGGGGAGCTGTTTTTT; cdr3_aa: CASRLGQSTGELFF
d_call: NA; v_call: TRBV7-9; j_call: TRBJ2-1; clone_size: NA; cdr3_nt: TGTGCCAGCAGCTTAGCCCAAAAACTAGGGGGTTTCGATGAGCAGTTCTTC; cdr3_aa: CASSLAQKLGGFDEQFF
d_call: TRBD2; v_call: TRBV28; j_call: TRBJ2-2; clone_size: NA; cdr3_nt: TGTGCCAGCGCCAACCTCAGGGAGGGAAACACCGGGGAGCTGTTTTTT; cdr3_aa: CASANLREGNTGELFF
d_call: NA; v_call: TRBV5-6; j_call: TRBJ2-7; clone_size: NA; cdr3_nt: TGTGCCAGCAGCTTGGACCGGGCTAGCAGTTTCTACGAGCAGTACTTC; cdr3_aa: CASSLDRASSFYEQYF
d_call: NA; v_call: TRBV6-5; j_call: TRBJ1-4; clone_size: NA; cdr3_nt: TGTGCCAGCAGTTACGGGACCGGGTCAACTAATGAAAAACTGTTTTTT; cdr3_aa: CASSYGTGSTNEKLFF
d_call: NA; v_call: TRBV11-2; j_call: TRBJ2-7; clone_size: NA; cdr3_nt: TGTGCCAGCAGCTTAGGAGTTCGCTACGAGCAGTACTTC; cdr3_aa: CASSLGVRYEQYF
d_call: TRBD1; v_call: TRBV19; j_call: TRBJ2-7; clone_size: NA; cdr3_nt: TGTGCCAGTAGTCCCCGGACAGGGAGCTCCTACGAGCAGTACTTC; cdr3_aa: CASSPRTGSSYEQYF
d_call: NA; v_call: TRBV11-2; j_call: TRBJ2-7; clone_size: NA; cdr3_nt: TGTGCCAGCAGCTTTGTGGAGTACGAGCAGTACTTC; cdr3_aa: CASSFVEYEQYF
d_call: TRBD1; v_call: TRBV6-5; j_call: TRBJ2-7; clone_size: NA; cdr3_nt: TGTGCCAGCAGTTACGTTGCGACAGGGGACTACGAGCAGTACTTC; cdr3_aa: CASSYVATGDYEQYF
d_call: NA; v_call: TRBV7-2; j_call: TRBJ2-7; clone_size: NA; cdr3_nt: TGTGCCAGCAGCTTAGCGAACGTCTACGAGCAGTACTTC; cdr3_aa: CASSLANVYEQYF
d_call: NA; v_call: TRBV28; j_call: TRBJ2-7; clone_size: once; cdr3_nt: TGTGCCAGCAGTTTCGGCAGGGGTCTCTACGAGCAGTACTTC; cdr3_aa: CASSFGRGLYEQYF
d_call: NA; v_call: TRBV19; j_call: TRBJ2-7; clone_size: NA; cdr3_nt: TGTGCCAGTAGTCCGGGGCTAAGCTCCTACGAGCAGTACTTC; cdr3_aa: CASSPGLSSYEQYF
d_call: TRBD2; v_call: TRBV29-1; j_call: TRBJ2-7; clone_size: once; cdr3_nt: TGCAGCGTTGAAGATCCTAGCGGGAGGTCTTACGAGCAGTACTTC; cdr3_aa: CSVEDPSGRSYEQYF
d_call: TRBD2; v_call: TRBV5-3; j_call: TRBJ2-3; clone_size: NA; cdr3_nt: TGTGCCAGAAGGCGGACTAGCGGGAGAATCTCAGATACGCAGTATTTT; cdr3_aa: CARRRTSGRISDTQYF
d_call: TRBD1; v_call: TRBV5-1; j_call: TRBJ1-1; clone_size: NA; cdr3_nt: TGCGCCAGCAGCCTAATGACAGGGGATATAAGGGATACTGAAGCTTTCTTT; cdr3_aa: CASSLMTGDIRDTEAFF
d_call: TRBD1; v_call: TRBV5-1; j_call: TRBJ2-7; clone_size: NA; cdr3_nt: TGCGCCAGCAGCGGGGGACAGGGAGGCTACGAGCAGTACTTC; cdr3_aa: CASSGGQGGYEQYF
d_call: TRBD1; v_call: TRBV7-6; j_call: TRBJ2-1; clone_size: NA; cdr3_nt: TGTGCCAGCAGCTCGGGACAGGGGTTTGAGCAGTTCTTC; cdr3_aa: CASSSGQGFEQFF
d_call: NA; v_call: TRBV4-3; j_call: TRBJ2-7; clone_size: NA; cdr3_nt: TGCGCCAGCAGCCCAACCTCGTTGCAGCCCCACTACGAGCAGTACTTC; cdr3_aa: CASSPTSLQPHYEQYF
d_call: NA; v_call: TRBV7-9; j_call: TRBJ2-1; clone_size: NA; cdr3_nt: TGTGCCAGCGGCCAGGACCTGGCGGGATCGTCCTACAATGAGCAGTTCTTC; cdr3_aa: CASGQDLAGSSYNEQFF
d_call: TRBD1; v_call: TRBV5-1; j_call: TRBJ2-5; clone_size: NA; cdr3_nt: TGCGCCAGCAGCCGAACAGGGGCCGTGGAGACCCAGTACTTC; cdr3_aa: CASSRTGAVETQYF
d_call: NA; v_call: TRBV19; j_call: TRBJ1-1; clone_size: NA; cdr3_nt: TGTGCCAGTAGTATAGATTTGGAAAGTGAAGCTTTCTTT; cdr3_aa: CASSIDLESEAFF
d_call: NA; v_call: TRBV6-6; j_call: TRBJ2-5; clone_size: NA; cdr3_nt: TGTGCCAGCAGTGGGACGGCGGGGAAACAAGAGACCCAGTACTTC; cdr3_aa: CASSGTAGKQETQYF
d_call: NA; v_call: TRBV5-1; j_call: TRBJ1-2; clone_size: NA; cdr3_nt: TGCGCCAGCAGCTTGGAGGGAGGGGCTACCTCTAACTATGGCTACACCTTC; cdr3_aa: CASSLEGGATSNYGYTF
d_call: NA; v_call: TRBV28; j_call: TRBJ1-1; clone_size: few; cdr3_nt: TGTGCCAGCAGTTCGGGGAGCGAAGCTTTCTTT; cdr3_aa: CASSSGSEAFF
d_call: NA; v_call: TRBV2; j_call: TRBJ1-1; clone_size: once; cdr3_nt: TGTGCCAGCAGTGAAGGAGGCAGGGGCACTGAAGCTTTCTTT; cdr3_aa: CASSEGGRGTEAFF